Following are 15 T cell receptor beta chains from one sample sequenced in a study of blood T cell repertoires in COVID-19 (dated by TCRdb to 2018 to 2020). The library came from the immunoSEQ multiplex PCR assay. As stored in TCRdb, this immuneACCESS dataset retains in-frame rearrangements with V and J assigned. A fraction of the clones does not appear; measured against another copy, unresolved V genes explain less than half of the discrepancy, and the remainder lacks a known reason. The sample data list 210,000 or so clones, and 65% to 85% of these were observed just once. Jointly, the top ten make up under 4.5% of the sample. Input material: PBMCs or T cells enriched from blood (not recorded which). These receptors came from a young man with acute COVID-19.

The chain uses TRBV18 and TRBJ1-1, with D unclear. CDR3 length: 14 amino acids. Trimming shortened V by 1 base and J by 1 base, and 7 bases separated the two germline ends. The germline gives CDR1 KGHSH, CDR2 LQKENI. The CDR3 DNA sequence: TGTGCCAGCTCACCACAAACGGGGAACACTGAAGCTTTCTTT. This gives the protein CASSPQTGNTEAFF.

The table lists this clone with a few counts. V usage is TRBV19 and J usage is TRBJ1-2; TRBD1 agrees at 9 bases. The ends lost 2 bases at V and 8 bases at J; junction bases unmatched: 0. The CDR3 is 12 residues long. The germline V gene has CDR1 LNHDA and CDR2 SQIVND (reference sequence). The CDR3 region has the DNA TGTGCCAGTAGTATAACAGGGGGCGGCTACACCTTC. This codes for CASSITGGGYTF.

This rearrangement joins TRBV28 to TRBJ1-5, with D possibly TRBD1 on 5 matching bases. Germline V lookup: CDR1 MDHEN, CDR2 SYDVKM. Between the trimmed V and J ends, which lost 3 bases and 1 base, there was a span of 7 bases. The CDR3 is 14 amino acids. In nucleotides, the CDR3 is TGTGCCAGCAGTTTCGGGGGGAGCAATCAGCCCCAGCATTTT. It codes for CASSFGGSNQPQHF.

CDR3 amino acids: CASSLIATVQPQHF. DNA of the CDR3: TGTGCCAGCAGTTTGATCGCCACGGTCCAGCCCCAGCATTTT. This chain links TRBV27 with TRBJ1-5; no definite D call. The germline V and J ends were trimmed by 3 bases and 7 bases, with 13 bases remaining between them. This CDR3 is 14 amino acids long. Germline V lookup: CDR1 MNHEY, CDR2 SMNVEV (reference sequence).

The chain joins TRBV14 to TRBJ1-3; D possibly corresponds to TRBD1 (5 bases). V lost 4 bases to trimming and J lost 0 bases, with 16 bases between them. The CDR3 contains 17 residues. Per the germline V gene, CDR1 is SGHDN and CDR2 is FVKESK. The CDR3 DNA is TGTGCCAGCAGCCGTCTCCGGGACTTGAGCTCTGGAAACACCATATATTTT. Residues: CASSRLRDLSSGNTIYF.

This clone was counted a few times. The V call is TRBV3-1 (or the pseudogene TRBV3-2), the J call TRBJ1-6, with 7 nucleotides matching TRBD1. V shed 4 bases, J shed 10 bases, and the junction held 7 bases outside the gene matches. The germline CDR1 and CDR2 sequences are LGHDT and YNNKEL (reference sequence). CDR3 length: 14 residues. The CDR3 nucleotides are TGTGCCAGCAGCCCGAACAGGGGTTTCTCACCCCTCCACTTT. As protein: CASSPNRGFSPLHF.

This rearrangement joins TRBV6-2 or TRBV6-3 to TRBJ2-7; D perhaps matches TRBD1 (5 bases). Trimming removed 7 bases at V and 3 bases at J, with 16 bases between. The germline CDR1 and CDR2 sequences are MNHEY and SVGEGT. This CDR3 region has 14 residues. The CDR3 loop is CASTPRGRSYEQYF. CDR3 bases: TGTGCCAGCACCCCAAGGGGCAGGAGCTACGAGCAGTACTTC.

This sequence joins TRBV5-5 and TRBJ2-7; the D is unclear. The CDR3 runs to 14 residues. V dropped 0 bases and J dropped 9 bases, with 16 bases sitting between them. Germline V gene data show CDR1 as SGHKS and CDR2 as YYEKEE (reference sequence). CDR3 residues: CASSLEAATTGQYF. In nucleotides, the CDR3 is TGTGCCAGCAGCTTGGAGGCAGCTACTACGGGGCAGTACTTC. The full variable domain, with the rest looked up from reference TRBV5-5 and TRBJ2-7, is DAGVTQSPTHLIKTRGQQVTLRCSPISGHKSVSWYQQVLGQGPQFIFQYYEKEERGRGNFPDRFSARQFPNYSSELNVNALLLGDSALYLCASSLEAATTGQYFGPGTRLTVT.

The gene calls are TRBV10-3 and TRBJ1-1; no reliable D call. CDR3 length: 13 residues. Germline CDR1 is ENHRY and CDR2 is SYGVKD. The ends were cut back, 3 bases at V and 2 bases at J, with 7 bases in the middle. As DNA, the CDR3 is TGTGCCATCAGTGATAGAGGCAACACTGAAGCTTTCTTT. Translated, it gives CAISDRGNTEAFF.

The V and J genes are TRBV3-1 (or the pseudogene TRBV3-2) and TRBJ1-2; a weak D match, TRBD1 (5 bases). The CDR3 loop spans 15 amino acids. Looked up from germline, CDR1 is LGHDT and CDR2 is YNNKEL (reference sequence). Trimming removed 0 bases at V and 4 bases at J, with 12 bases between. The CDR3 coding sequence is TGTGCCAGCAGCCAAGATCCCCAGGGTGTCTATGGCTACACCTTC. It codes for CASSQDPQGVYGYTF.

This rearrangement joins TRBV6-5 to TRBJ1-4, with D maybe TRBD1 (6 bases). V lost 8 bases and J 4 bases, leaving 14 bases between the germline ends. Germline loops: CDR1 MNHEY, CDR2 SVGAGI. The CDR3 runs to 14 residues. In DNA, the CDR3 is TGTGCCAGCGGTCGGGGGGCAAATAATGAAAAACTGTTTTTT. Amino acid sequence: CASGRGANNEKLFF.

A single count supports this clone. The V and J genes are TRBV10-2 and TRBJ1-2; D uncertain. Germline V gives CDR1 WSHSY, CDR2 SAAADI. CDR3 length equals 16 residues. The V end was cut by 2 bases, the J end by 4 bases, with 17 bases between. For the CDR3, the DNA is TGCGCCAGCAGTGAGCCCACACCAACCACCAGCTATGGCTACACCTTC. This sequence encodes CASSEPTPTTSYGYTF.

V and J are TRBV2 and TRBJ1-1, with D unclear. Germline V gene data show CDR1 as SNHLY and CDR2 as FYNNEI. The CDR3 extends over 15 amino acids. V lost 10 bases and J 4 bases, leaving 22 bases between the germline ends. CDR3 nucleotide sequence: TGTGCCACCTCCAACCCCCGTCGGGGAAGCACTGAAGCTTTCTTT. It is translated as CATSNPRRGSTEAFF.

The rearrangement links TRBV6-5 to TRBJ1-1, with D perhaps TRBD1 (5 bases). The CDR3 consists of 14 residues. Between the trimmed V and J ends, which lost 0 bases and 4 bases, there was a span of 9 bases. CDR1 and CDR2 from the germline V gene are MNHEY and SVGAGI. The CDR3: CASSYSQGSTEAFF. The CDR3 region has the DNA TGTGCCAGCAGTTACTCCCAGGGTAGCACTGAAGCTTTCTTT.

CDR3 DNA: TGTGCCAGAAGCTTGTTTAACTTAGTTTCAGGGGCCTTTAGGAGCAATCAGCCCCAGCATTTT. It specifies CARSLFNLVSGAFRSNQPQHF. The rearrangement joins TRBV5-3 to TRBJ1-5; possible D gene TRBD1, 6 bases. TRBV5-3 is an ORF, and what it does is uncertain. The V end lost 1 base, the J end lost 1 base, and 27 bases lay between the germline ends. This CDR3 has 21 residues.